This T cell receptor beta chain was found in a study of identical twins. Study-level findings and limits: Alpha sequences that were out-of-frame and twin-shared showed an excess of low generation probability. High-abundance cord blood beta clonotypes had fewer insertions; memory repertoires showed none.

The CDR3 is made up of 14 amino acids. Per germline, CDR1 ENHRY and CDR2 SYGVKD. The V end was cut by 6 bases, the J end by 3 bases, with 15 bases between. With template switching, a universal primer site was added, and the cDNA carried unique molecular identifiers. TCRdb recomputed calls from the 5' RACE reads with MiXCR, one row per CDR3 protein. This table has 450,000 to 650,000 distinct CDR3 sequences, 9.6% appearing once. As to this clonotype: Its antigen remains unidentified.

The same data also went into a second study, on yellow fever vaccine responses in identical twins.

This TCR came from a woman aged 18-30 years in good health. J is TRBJ2-7 and V is TRBV10-3; D is possibly TRBD2 (5 bases). The specimen sequenced was PBMCs. The CDR3 DNA reads TGTGCCATCAGCGACGGACTGCGCAACTACGAGCAGTACTTC. This sequence encodes CAISDGLRNYEQYF.